This T cell receptor (beta chain) emerged from a study of early T cells in non-severe SARS-CoV-2 infection. Study information: The chains were unpaired, and the sequenced material was bulk RNA from unsorted whole blood.

Overall study results and limits: CD4 and private specificities were missed by VDJdb matching, which favored anti-spike CD8 responses.

Unique molecular identifier tags were affixed to discrete cDNA molecules. TCRdb recomputed calls from the 5' RACE reads with MiXCR, one row per CDR3 protein. This table has about 85,000 distinct CDR3 sequences, approximately 15% appearing once. In its sample, this clonotype was seen many times. Its target is not known. The CDR3 is 16 amino acids. The germline V gene encodes CDR1 SGHTA and CDR2 FQGNSA. Germline trimming cut 5 bases from V and 6 bases from J; bases unmatched to any gene: 15. This clonotype originated in an adult who was a healthcare worker with PCR-confirmed SARS-CoV-2 infection or an uninfected control (not recorded which). The sequenced sample consisted of whole blood. This rearrangement joins TRBV7-2 to TRBJ1-2; 7 positions agree with TRBD1. DNA of the CDR3: TGTGCCAGCAGCACGCAACCCGCAGGGGGAGTCGATGGCTACACCTTC. As protein: CASSTQPAGGVDGYTF.